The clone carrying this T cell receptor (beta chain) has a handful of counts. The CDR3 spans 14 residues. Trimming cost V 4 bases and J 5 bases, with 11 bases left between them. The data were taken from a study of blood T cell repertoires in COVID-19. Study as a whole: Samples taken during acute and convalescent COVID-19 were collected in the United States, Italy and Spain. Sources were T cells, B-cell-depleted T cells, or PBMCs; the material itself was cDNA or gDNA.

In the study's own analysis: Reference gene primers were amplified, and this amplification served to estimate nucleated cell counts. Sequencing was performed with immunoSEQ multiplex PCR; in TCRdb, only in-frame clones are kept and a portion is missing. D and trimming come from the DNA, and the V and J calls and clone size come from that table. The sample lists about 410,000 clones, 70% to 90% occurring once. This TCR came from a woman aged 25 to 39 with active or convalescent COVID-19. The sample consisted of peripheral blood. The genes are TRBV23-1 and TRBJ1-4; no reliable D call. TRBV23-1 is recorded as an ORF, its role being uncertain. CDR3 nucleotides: TGCGCCAGCAGTCCCTACCGATGGAATGAAAAACTGTTTTTT. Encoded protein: CASSPYRWNEKLFF.